This T cell receptor beta chain appears in the sequencing data of a study of cytomegalovirus exposure and HLA in healthy donors. Study-level points and caveats: For TCR beta chains, V- and J-gene trimming was later linked to a missense DCLRE1C variant. For most TCR beta V segments, an earlier analysis put the productive rate at about 87% or about 30% of the time. Solely CMV serostatus was available to characterize immune exposure.

The PCR had 60 Vbeta and 13 Jbeta primers. Here immunoSEQ multiplex PCR was the method, and the copy in TCRdb shows in-frame clones only, minus some. The table lists over 100,000 clones, about 80% of them singletons. For this clone: Antigen specificity is unknown.

The germline V and J ends were trimmed by 1 base and 6 bases, with 20 bases remaining between them. Germline values: CDR1 SGHRS, CDR2 YFSETQ. There are 16 residues in the CDR3. Sequencing input: PBMCs. V usage is TRBV5-1 and J usage is TRBJ2-7; D is undetermined. The sequence was obtained from a woman under 30 in good health and CMV-seropositive. CDR3 region: CASSLSKQITPGEQYF. The CDR3 DNA is TGCGCCAGCAGCTTGTCGAAGCAAATAACTCCGGGCGAGCAGTACTTC.